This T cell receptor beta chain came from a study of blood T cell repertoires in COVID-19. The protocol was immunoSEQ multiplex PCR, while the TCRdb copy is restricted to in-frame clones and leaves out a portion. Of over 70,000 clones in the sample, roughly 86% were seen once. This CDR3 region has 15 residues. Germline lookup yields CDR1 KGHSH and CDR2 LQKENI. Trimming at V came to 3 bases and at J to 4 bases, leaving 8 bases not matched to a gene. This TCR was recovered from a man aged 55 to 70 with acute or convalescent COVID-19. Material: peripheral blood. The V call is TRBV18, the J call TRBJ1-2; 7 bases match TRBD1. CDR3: CASSPYRGYSYGYTF. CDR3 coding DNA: TGTGCCAGCTCACCGTACAGGGGTTATAGCTATGGCTACACCTTC. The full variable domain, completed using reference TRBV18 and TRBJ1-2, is NAGVMQNPRHLVRRRGQEARLRCSPMKGHSHVYWYRQLPEEGLKFMVYLQKENIIDESGMPKERFSAEFPKEGPSILRIQQVVRGDSAAYFCASSPYRGYSYGYTFGSGTRLTVV.